Following are 26 T cell receptor beta chains from one sample sequenced in a study of cytomegalovirus exposure and HLA in healthy donors. The study ran its PCR with 60 Vbeta and 13 Jbeta primers. Generated by immunoSEQ multiplex PCR, the TCRdb table keeps only in-frame clones and is missing some. The sample records around 220,000 clones, about 70% being singletons. Material for sequencing was PBMCs. The receptors here all came from a woman aged 25 to 39 in good health and CMV-seronegative.

This clone came up once. V and J are TRBV5-8 and TRBJ2-1, with a possible D match to TRBD1 (6 bases). CDR3 length: 14 amino acids. Per germline, CDR1 SGHTS and CDR2 YDEGEE. V was pared by 0 bases and J by 6 bases, with 10 bases between. The CDR3 DNA sequence: TGTGCCAGCAGCTTGGGGGGGCGCTTCAATGAGCAGTTCTTC. Amino acids: CASSLGGRFNEQFF. Together with reference TRBV5-8 and TRBJ2-1, the CDR3 gives the full variable domain: EAGVTQSPTHLIKTRGQQATLRCSPISGHTSVYWYQQALGLGLQFLLWYDEGEERNRGNFPPRFSGRQFPNYSSELNVNALELEDSALYLCASSLGGRFNEQFFGPGTRLTVL.

The chain joins TRBV30 to TRBJ2-5, with TRBD1 as a possible D gene (5 bases). The V gene's germline CDR1 is GTSNPN and CDR2 SVGIG (reference sequence). The CDR3 loop spans 12 amino acids. Trimming took 4 bases from V and 4 from J, leaving 10 bases between them. CDR3 protein: CAWMRQGETQYF. CDR3 nucleotide sequence: TGTGCCTGGATGAGGCAGGGAGAGACCCAGTACTTC.

This sequence joins TRBV18 and TRBJ2-1; 8 nucleotides align to TRBD1. J was trimmed by 4 bases and V by 5 bases; bases with no gene match: 7. Germline loops: CDR1 KGHSH, CDR2 LQKENI. The CDR3 covers 15 residues. The CDR3 loop reads CASSVGQGQYNEQFF. The CDR3 DNA follows: TGTGCCAGCTCAGTAGGACAGGGTCAATACAATGAGCAGTTCTTC.

The rearrangement uses TRBV11-2 and TRBJ2-2, with 8 bases matching TRBD2. V lost 5 bases, J lost 4 bases, and 12 bases stayed unmatched. The length of the CDR3 is 17 residues. Germline CDR1 is SGHAT and CDR2 is FQNNGV. CDR3 coding DNA: TGTGCCAGCAGCCTCTGGGCGGGGAGCGGGGGCACCGGGGAGCTGTTTTTT. Encoded protein: CASSLWAGSGGTGELFF.

In the case of this clone: A read error may produce the germline difference seen at one junction end. The chain recombines TRBV7-2 with TRBJ1-5; no firm D call. Germline values: CDR1 SGHTA, CDR2 FQGNSA. The CDR3 runs to 15 residues. As DNA, the CDR3 is TGTGCCAGCAGCTTAGCCGAGCCTAGCAATCAGCCCCCGCATTTT. Translating gives CASSLAEPSNQPPHF.

The V call is TRBV5-1, the J call TRBJ2-7, with TRBD1 identical over 9 bases. The CDR3 has 15 residues. CDR1 and CDR2 from the germline V gene are SGHRS and YFSETQ. V gave up 0 bases and J gave up 6 bases; unmatched junction bases: 7. The CDR3 loop is CASSLVYTGGGEQYF. CDR3 bases: TGCGCCAGCAGCTTGGTCTATACAGGGGGCGGCGAGCAGTACTTC. The complete variable domain, with remaining parts taken from reference TRBV5-1 and TRBJ2-7, reads KAGVTQTPRYLIKTRGQQVTLSCSPISGHRSVSWYQQTPGQGLQFLFEYFSETQRNKGNFPGRFSGRQFSNSRSEMNVSTLELGDSALYLCASSLVYTGGGEQYFGPGTRLTVT.

V and J are TRBV30 and TRBJ2-1; D gene uncertain. The germline V gene has CDR1 GTSNPN and CDR2 SVGIG (reference sequence). Trimming took 0 bases from V and 2 from J, leaving 11 bases between them. The CDR3 extends over 15 amino acids. Here the CDR3 DNA reads TGTGCCTGGAGTGTAGAGTGGGCTCCCTACAATGAGCAGTTCTTC. This sequence encodes CAWSVEWAPYNEQFF.

For this clone: The junction and the germline gene differ at one end; a read error may be behind it. The rearrangement uses TRBV7-9 and TRBJ2-1; TRBD2 aligns across 11 bases. Germline V gene sequence: CDR1 SEHNR, CDR2 FQNEAQ (reference sequence). The length of the CDR3 is 15 residues. CDR3 DNA: TGTTCCAGCAGCCTAAGACTAGCGGGATATAATGAGCAGTTCTTC. Amino acids: CSSSLRLAGYNEQFF.

The CDR3 DNA is TGCGCCAGCAGCTTGGAGGGGACTACCCAAACCGGGGAGCTGTTTTTT. Translation: CASSLEGTTQTGELFF. The rearrangement links TRBV5-1 to TRBJ2-2; 7 positions agree with TRBD2. CDR3 length: 16 amino acids. V trimming: 0 bases; J trimming: 5 bases; junction bases outside the gene matches: 7. Germline V gene data show CDR1 as SGHRS and CDR2 as YFSETQ. Complete variable domain (other parts from reference TRBV5-1 and TRBJ2-2): KAGVTQTPRYLIKTRGQQVTLSCSPISGHRSVSWYQQTPGQGLQFLFEYFSETQRNKGNFPGRFSGRQFSNSRSEMNVSTLELGDSALYLCASSLEGTTQTGELFFGEGSRLTVL.

The chain couples TRBV5-5 to TRBJ1-3; perhaps TRBD1 as D (5 bases). CDR1 and CDR2 (germline): SGHKS, YYEKEE (reference sequence). The V gene lost 4 bases and the J gene lost 2 bases, with 16 bases spanning the gap. There are 16 residues in the CDR3. The CDR3, as DNA: TGTGCCAGCAGCCCTGCTCAGGGTGCGGCTGGAAACACCATATATTTT. This gives the protein CASSPAQGAAGNTIYF.

This chain uses TRBV19 with TRBJ2-7; weak D call: TRBD2 (5 bases). Germline CDR1 is LNHDA and CDR2 is SQIVND (reference sequence). Trimming stripped 2 bases from V and 6 bases from J, with 11 bases between. The CDR3 contains 13 residues. The CDR3: CASSILRGSEQYF. The CDR3 DNA reads TGTGCCAGTAGTATACTTAGAGGGAGCGAGCAGTACTTC.

The V call is TRBV2, the J call TRBJ2-5; D possibly corresponds to TRBD2 (6 bases). This CDR3 is built from 14 residues. The germline gives CDR1 SNHLY, CDR2 FYNNEI. Trimming left V 6 bases short and J 2 bases short, with 13 bases between. The CDR3 spells CASRQPGTQETQYF. Here the CDR3 DNA reads TGTGCCAGCAGGCAACCCGGGACTCAAGAGACCCAGTACTTC.

CDR3 sequence: CASSIRGGEGYEQYF. DNA for the CDR3: TGTGCCAGTAGTATACGTGGAGGAGAGGGCTACGAGCAGTACTTC. The genes are TRBV19 and TRBJ2-7; the D gene is possibly TRBD2 (5 bases). This CDR3 has 15 residues. Per the germline V gene, CDR1 is LNHDA and CDR2 is SQIVND (reference sequence). V lost 2 bases and J 3 bases, leaving 14 bases between the germline ends.

The chain has TRBV13 and TRBJ2-7, with 8 bases lining up with TRBD1. Germline CDR1 PRHDT, CDR2 FYEKMQ (reference sequence). The CDR3 sequence is 14 residues long. The J segment lost 5 bases and the V segment lost 4 bases, leaving 7 bases of the junction unmatched. The CDR3 sequence is CASSSRQGIHEQYF. The CDR3 DNA is TGTGCCAGCAGCTCCCGACAGGGGATCCACGAGCAGTACTTC.

This clone was counted between two and nine times. The V gene is TRBV11-2, the J gene TRBJ1-2, with a tentative D call TRBD1 (6 bases). Trimming shortened V by 5 bases and J by 7 bases, and 17 bases separated the two germline ends. This CDR3 has 14 residues. Looked up from germline, CDR1 is SGHAT and CDR2 is FQNNGV. CDR3: CASSAPGPRGGYTF. CDR3 bases: TGTGCCAGCAGCGCACCGGGACCCAGGGGTGGCTACACCTTC.

The sample holds one count of this clone. This rearrangement joins TRBV7-9 to TRBJ2-2, with D possibly TRBD1 on 6 matching bases. The germline CDR1 and CDR2 sequences are SEHNR and FQNEAQ (reference sequence). The CDR3 runs to 13 residues. CDR3 coding DNA: TGTTCCTTAACAGGGTTTTCCACCGGGGAGCTGTTTTTT. Encoded protein: CSLTGFSTGELFF.

V and J are TRBV2 and TRBJ2-1, with 7 bases lining up with TRBD2. The CDR3 contains 14 residues. The V and J ends lost 5 bases and 5 bases, in that order; junction bases with no gene match: 6. In germline, CDR1 is SNHLY, CDR2 FYNNEI. The CDR3 loop reads CASSKGGGHNEQFF. In nucleotides, the CDR3 is TGTGCCAGCAGTAAGGGCGGGGGACACAATGAGCAGTTCTTC.

This clone has a single count. The rearrangement links TRBV4-1 to TRBJ1-5, with a possible D match to TRBD1 (6 bases). The germline V gene has CDR1 MGHRA and CDR2 YSYEKL. The CDR3 runs 13 residues. V gave up 2 bases and J gave up 10 bases, with 12 bases separating them. In DNA form, the CDR3 reads TGCGCCAGCAGCCAACAGGGGCCGGACCCCCAGCATTTT. Encoded protein: CASSQQGPDPQHF.

V and J are TRBV4-1 and TRBJ2-3, with D hard to call. The CDR3 covers 16 residues. The germline gives CDR1 MGHRA, CDR2 YSYEKL. Between the trimmed V and J ends, which lost 4 bases and 4 bases, there was a span of 18 bases. The CDR3 loop is CASSPRVGPIADTQYF. The DNA of the CDR3 is TGCGCCAGCAGCCCCCGAGTGGGCCCCATTGCAGATACGCAGTATTTT.

The V and J genes are TRBV30 and TRBJ2-1; TRBD1 aligns across 9 bases. V trimming: 3 bases; J trimming: 7 bases; junction bases outside the gene matches: 4. The V gene's germline CDR1 is GTSNPN and CDR2 SVGIG (reference sequence). CDR3 size: 13 residues. CDR3 sequence: CAWRGTGWNEQFF. For the CDR3, the DNA is TGTGCCTGGAGAGGGACAGGGTGGAATGAGCAGTTCTTC.

This clone occurred a few times. Relative to the germline gene, one junction end is altered; a read error may explain this. This CDR3 is also generated by other DNA sequences in the sample. The J gene is TRBJ1-5, the V gene TRBV4-1; TRBD1 agrees at 7 bases. The CDR3 sequence is 16 residues long. Germline assignment: CDR1 MGHRA and CDR2 YSYEKL. In DNA, the CDR3 is TGTGCCAGCAGCCAAGAATGGGGACAGAGCAATCAGCCCCAGCATTTT. This sequence encodes CASSQEWGQSNQPQHF.

With respect to this clone: The junction and the germline gene differ at one end; a read error may be behind it. Within the sample, other DNA sequences also encode this same CDR3. The chain joins TRBV27 to TRBJ2-1; 16 bases line up with TRBD2. This CDR3 has 18 amino acids. Germline V lookup: CDR1 MNHEY, CDR2 SMNVEV (reference sequence). The CDR3 spells CASSSGTSGRARNNEQFF. In DNA form, the CDR3 reads TGTGCTAGCAGTTCCGGGACTAGCGGGAGGGCCAGAAACAATGAGCAGTTCTTC.

V and J are TRBV4-2 and TRBJ2-1; 10 bases are a match to TRBD2. The trim removed 4 bases at V and 8 bases at J, leaving 11 bases unmatched. Looked up from germline, CDR1 is LGHNA and CDR2 is YNFKEQ. The CDR3 has 16 amino acids. DNA of the CDR3: TGTGCCAGCAGCCCCGAGGTAGCGGGAGGAGTCTATGAGCAGTTCTTC. Translation: CASSPEVAGGVYEQFF.

CDR3 bases: TGTGCCAGCAGGGCAGCGGGAACCTACGAGCAGTACTTC. Its protein is CASRAAGTYEQYF. The chain couples TRBV6-1 to TRBJ2-7; 7 bases are a match to TRBD2. The CDR3 spans 13 residues. The V and J ends lost 6 bases and 2 bases, in that order; junction bases with no gene match: 4. Germline assignment: CDR1 MNHNS and CDR2 SASEGT.

The rearrangement joins TRBV2 to TRBJ1-1; possible D gene TRBD1, 6 bases. V was cut by 5 bases and J by 1 base, with 8 bases left in between. Germline CDR1 reads SNHLY; CDR2 reads FYNNEI. The CDR3 covers 13 residues. The DNA of the CDR3 is TGTGCCAGCAGTCAGACAGGGAACACTGAAGCTTTCTTT. It yields the protein CASSQTGNTEAFF. The variable domain in full, with the rest retrieved from reference TRBV2 and TRBJ1-1, is EPEVTQTPSHQVTQMGQEVILRCVPISNHLYFYWYRQILGQKVEFLVSFYNNEISEKSEIFDDQFSVERPDGSNFTLKIRSTKLEDSAMYFCASSQTGNTEAFFGQGTRLTVV.

This chain uses TRBV10-3 with TRBJ2-7, with D maybe TRBD1 (6 bases). The CDR3 sequence is 14 residues long. In germline, CDR1 is ENHRY, CDR2 SYGVKD. The V end lost 4 bases, the J end lost 0 bases, and 10 bases lay between the germline ends. In DNA, the CDR3 is TGTGCCATCAGTGGGACAGATAGCTCCTACGAGCAGTACTTC. It yields the protein CAISGTDSSYEQYF.